One TCR beta chain is described in this entry. The sample has other DNA sequences that encode this CDR3 too. This entry comes from a study of control samples from healthy donors and cancer patients. The CDR3 length is 15 residues. V was pared by 0 bases and J by 1 base, with 9 bases between. Germline-derived CDR1 and CDR2 are SGHNT and YENEEA. Here immunoSEQ multiplex PCR was the method, and the copy in TCRdb shows in-frame clones only, minus some. The sample gives roughly 180,000 clones, approximately 92% of which show up once; over 4% is in the top ten. This receptor was taken from a woman aged 60-70 years in good health. The sample consisted of blood. The chain joins TRBV11-3 to TRBJ1-1, with D uncertain. CDR3 protein: CASSLDNRENTEAFF. DNA for the CDR3: TGTGCCAGCAGCTTAGACAATCGGGAGAACACTGAAGCTTTCTTT. Full variable domain (rest looked up from reference TRBV11-3 and TRBJ1-1): EAGVVQSPRYKIIEKKQPVAFWCNPISGHNTLYWYLQNLGQGPELLIRYENEEAVDDSQLPKDRFSAERLKGVDSTLKIQPAELGDSAVYLCASSLDNRENTEAFFGQGTRLTVV.